The 10 T cell receptor beta chains presented below share a single source sample, sequenced in a study of OX40 agonist ivuxolimab in advanced cancers. TCRdb's table, derived via immunoSEQ multiplex PCR, lists solely in-frame clones and lacks some. The data show fewer than 25,000 clones, approximately 86% seen once. This material consisted of CD4+ or CD8+ T cells sorted from blood, taken in a trial of the OX40 agonist ivuxolimab. The receptors come from an adult with an advanced solid tumor such as melanoma, head and neck, liver or kidney cancer.

V gene TRBV27 combines with J gene TRBJ1-5, with D possibly being TRBD1 (5 bases). Germline CDR1 and CDR2: MNHEY and SMNVEV (reference sequence). The CDR3 has 12 residues. Trimming removed 10 bases at V and 4 bases at J, with 11 bases between. In DNA form, the CDR3 reads TGTGCCACACAATGGGGGAATCAGCCCCAGCATTTT. Its protein product is CATQWGNQPQHF.

This chain uses TRBV7-8 with TRBJ2-1; TRBD1 aligns across 8 bases. Trimming removed 2 bases from V and 6 bases from J; junction bases left unmatched: 15. CDR1 and CDR2 (germline): SGHVS, FQNEAQ. This CDR3 spans 18 amino acids. The DNA of the CDR3 is TGTGCCAGCAGCTTAAGTTCTTCTTTTAGGGACAGGCTCAATGAGCAGTTCTTC. Translated, it gives CASSLSSSFRDRLNEQFF.

The chain recombines TRBV10-3 with TRBJ2-7; 10 nucleotides agree with TRBD1. The germline V gene has CDR1 ENHRY and CDR2 SYGVKD. The V and J ends lost 6 bases and 3 bases, in that order; junction bases with no gene match: 5. CDR3 size: 14 residues. The CDR3: CAIREDRGVYEQYF. CDR3 DNA sequence: TGTGCCATCAGGGAGGACAGGGGGGTCTACGAGCAGTACTTC.

This clone was detected only a few times. The chain is built from TRBV6-5 and TRBJ2-1; tentatively, D is TRBD2 (5 bases). The CDR3 length is 14 residues. The germline gives CDR1 MNHEY, CDR2 SVGAGI. V gave up 5 bases and J gave up 2 bases, with 10 bases separating them. Here the CDR3 reads CASSPRRAYNEQFF. CDR3 DNA sequence: TGTGCCAGCAGTCCCCGGCGGGCCTACAATGAGCAGTTCTTC.

The chain joins TRBV11-1 to TRBJ1-1; tentative D call: TRBD1 (6 bases). Deletions cut 2 bases from V and 5 bases from J, with 15 bases between. In germline, CDR1 is SGHAT, CDR2 FQDESV (reference sequence). This CDR3 is 15 amino acids long. The CDR3 protein is CASSLTAGVGTEAFF. CDR3 coding DNA: TGTGCCAGCAGCTTAACAGCAGGGGTGGGGACTGAAGCTTTCTTT.

CDR3 sequence (DNA): TGTGCCAGCAGCTTAGAGTTCGGGGGTAACGGGGAGCTGTTTTTT. Its protein product is CASSLEFGGNGELFF. The chain recombines TRBV11-3 with TRBJ2-2, with TRBD2 as a possible D gene (6 bases). The CDR3 is 15 residues long. Germline V CDR1 and CDR2: SGHNT, YENEEA. V dropped 0 bases and J dropped 7 bases, with 12 bases sitting between them.

The rearrangement uses TRBV5-4 and TRBJ2-7; 9 positions agree with TRBD1. The CDR3 sequence is 16 residues long. V trimming: 4 bases; J trimming: 1 base; junction bases outside the gene matches: 9. CDR1 SGHNT and CDR2 YYREEE come from the germline V gene (reference sequence). CDR3 bases: TGTGCCAGCAGCCCCTATGGGGACAGGGTATCCTACGAGCAGTACTTC. Amino acid sequence: CASSPYGDRVSYEQYF.

The chain employs TRBV7-8 and TRBJ2-1; D possibly corresponds to TRBD2 (5 bases). CDR3 length: 15 amino acids. Per germline, CDR1 SGHVS and CDR2 FQNEAQ. Trimming removed 4 bases from V and 4 bases from J, with 14 bases in between. Here the CDR3 reads CASSSPGKGYNEQFF. DNA for the CDR3: TGTGCCAGCAGCTCCCCGGGAAAGGGTTACAATGAGCAGTTCTTC.

This clone appeared once. This chain connects TRBV28 to TRBJ2-3; D call uncertain. The CDR3 contains 14 residues. Germline CDR1 reads MDHEN; CDR2 reads SYDVKM. V was shortened by 8 bases and J by 0 bases, with 12 bases between the two germline ends. CDR3 bases: TGTGCCAGCGGATTAACGGTTAGCACAGATACGCAGTATTTT. It translates to CASGLTVSTDTQYF.

V and J are TRBV7-3 and TRBJ2-3, with D tentatively TRBD2 (5 bases). CDR3 length: 14 amino acids. Germline V gives CDR1 SGHTA, CDR2 FQGTGA. V lost 0 bases to trimming and J lost 4 bases, with 8 bases between them. The CDR3 loop is CASSLTGNADTQYF. In nucleotides, the CDR3 is TGTGCCAGCAGCTTAACCGGGAACGCAGATACGCAGTATTTT.